A selection of T cell receptor beta chains follows, all from one sample in a study of OX40 agonist ivuxolimab in advanced cancers. Libraries were prepared by immunoSEQ multiplex PCR; TCRdb keeps only in-frame clonotypes and omits some of them. The repertoire holds 57,000 or so clones, with more than 85% as singletons. Specimen: CD4+ or CD8+ T cells sorted from blood, collected in a trial of the OX40 agonist ivuxolimab. The origin of the receptors is an adult with an advanced solid tumor such as melanoma, head and neck, liver or kidney cancer. Both conserved end residues are part of each CDR3. Each record gives: CDR3 length, clone size, V gene, J gene, D gene, CDR3 protein, CDR3 DNA. A D gene is named only where the DNA matches it firmly. Rows give clone size only sometimes, using once, few, many, or a class for an expanded clone.

13	.	TRBV18	TRBJ2-1	.	CASSPRTMDEQFF	TGTGCCAGCTCACCACGGACAATGGATGAGCAGTTCTTC
14	few	TRBV6-6	TRBJ1-5	.	CASTHQTHDQPQHF	TGTGCCAGCACCCACCAAACACACGATCAGCCCCAGCATTTT
14	.	TRBV2	TRBJ1-5	.	CASSEEGQDQPQHF	TGTGCCAGCAGTGAGGAGGGGCAGGATCAGCCCCAGCATTTT
17	once	TRBV9	TRBJ2-1	TRBD2	CASSSSVPGLAGEEQFF	TGTGCCAGCAGCTCATCAGTCCCGGGACTAGCGGGAGAGGAGCAGTTCTTC
16	.	TRBV18	TRBJ2-2	TRBD1	CASSPFGTANTGELFF	TGTGCCAGCTCACCTTTTGGGACAGCGAACACCGGGGAGCTGTTTTTT
13	.	TRBV2	TRBJ2-5	.	CASIRPIVETQYF	TGTGCCAGCATAAGACCGATCGTGGAGACCCAGTACTTC
12	.	TRBV14	TRBJ1-2	.	CASSEGNYGYTF	TGTGCCAGCAGTGAGGGAAACTATGGCTACACCTTC
13	.	TRBV11-2	TRBJ2-1	TRBD2	CASRTSGTDEQFF	TGTGCCTCCCGGACTAGCGGGACGGATGAGCAGTTCTTC
13	.	TRBV27	TRBJ2-5	.	CASSFSGKETQYF	TGTGCCAGCAGTTTCTCCGGGAAAGAGACCCAGTACTTC
16	once	TRBV11-2	TRBJ2-7	TRBD2	CASRETSGGQWYEQYF	TGTGCCAGCAGGGAGACTAGCGGGGGGCAGTGGTACGAGCAGTACTTC
13	.	TRBV6-1	TRBJ2-3	.	CASSSGGRDTQYF	TGTGCCAGCAGTTCCGGGGGCAGAGATACGCAGTATTTT
15	.	TRBV6-5	TRBJ2-7	TRBD1	CASSYRRTGTYEQYF	TGTGCCAGCAGTTACCGTCGGACAGGGACCTACGAGCAGTACTTC
13	.	TRBV6-1	TRBJ1-1	.	CASSEYRGTEAFF	TGTGCCAGCAGTGAATACCGGGGGACTGAAGCTTTCTTT
12	once	TRBV5-8	TRBJ1-5	.	CASSLLGQPQHF	TGTGCCAGCAGCTTGTTGGGTCAGCCCCAGCATTTT
15	.	TRBV5-6	TRBJ2-2	.	CASSLFRVFTGELFF	TGTGCCAGCAGCTTGTTCAGAGTCTTCACCGGGGAGCTGTTTTTT
16	.	TRBV18	TRBJ2-2	.	CASSPRWGANTGELFF	TGTGCCAGCTCACCACGATGGGGGGCGAACACCGGGGAGCTGTTTTTT
15	.	TRBV5-1	TRBJ2-5	.	CASSLASGLQETQYF	TGCGCCAGCAGCTTGGCCTCAGGGCTACAAGAGACCCAGTACTTC
13	.	TRBV6-1	TRBJ1-3	.	CARRDTLRDTIYF	TGTGCCAGAAGGGATACCCTGAGGGACACCATATATTTT
17	.	TRBV18	TRBJ1-2	.	CASSPSNPPAGIYGYTF	TGTGCCAGCTCACCATCCAACCCGCCAGCGGGGATCTATGGCTACACCTTC
14	few	TRBV6-5	TRBJ1-5	TRBD1	CASSYGQGYQPQHF	TGTGCCAGCAGTTACGGACAGGGCTATCAGCCCCAGCATTTT
12	few	TRBV28	TRBJ1-2	.	CASSFPGWGYTF	TGTGCCAGCAGTTTTCCGGGCTGGGGCTACACCTTC
16	.	TRBV11-3	TRBJ2-1	TRBD2	CASSLEGAGPYNEQFF	TGTGCCAGCAGCTTAGAGGGAGCGGGGCCCTACAATGAGCAGTTCTTC
15	.	TRBV6-6	TRBJ1-3	.	CASSYRPGSGNTIYF	TGTGCCAGCAGTTACAGGCCAGGGTCTGGAAACACCATATATTTT
14	.	TRBV9	TRBJ2-1	.	CASSVGLTNGEQFF	TGTGCCAGCAGCGTAGGGCTGACGAACGGTGAGCAGTTCTTC
15	.	TRBV18	TRBJ1-2	.	CASSPGGTHFYGYTF	TGTGCCAGCTCACCAGGGGGCACCCACTTCTATGGCTACACCTTC
13	.	TRBV6-1	TRBJ1-1	.	CASSEGTLVEAFF	TGTGCCAGCAGTGAAGGGACCTTGGTCGAAGCTTTCTTT
15	.	TRBV18	TRBJ2-3	.	CASSPPKGSTDTQYF	TGTGCCAGCTCACCACCAAAAGGCAGCACAGATACGCAGTATTTT
16	.	TRBV6-1	TRBJ1-2	.	CASSGGVGSVTYGYTF	TGTGCCAGCAGTGGAGGGGTCGGGAGTGTTACCTATGGCTACACCTTC
14	.	TRBV6-1	TRBJ2-7	TRBD1	CASSEAGTDYEQYF	TGTGCCAGCAGTGAAGCAGGGACAGACTACGAGCAGTACTTC
14	.	TRBV6-1	TRBJ2-4	.	CASSEGAMRDIQYF	TGTGCCAGCAGTGAAGGGGCGATGAGGGACATTCAGTACTTC
18	few	TRBV11-2	TRBJ1-6	.	CASSLRSGGSSYNSPLHF	TGTGCCAGCAGCTTAAGAAGCGGGGGGAGCTCCTATAATTCACCCCTCCACTTT
14	.	TRBV6-5	TRBJ1-1	.	CASSYSRTETEAFF	TGTGCCAGCAGTTACTCCCGGACAGAGACTGAAGCTTTCTTT
13	.	TRBV11-1	TRBJ2-7	.	CASSFGGSYEQYF	TGTGCCAGCAGCTTCGGCGGTTCCTACGAGCAGTACTTC
12	.	TRBV30	TRBJ1-1	TRBD1	CACTGGGTEAFF	TGTGCCTGTACAGGGGGAGGGACTGAAGCTTTCTTT
17	.	TRBV15	TRBJ2-2	.	CATSRDVGAVNTGELFF	TGTGCCACCAGCAGAGATGTCGGGGCAGTGAACACCGGGGAGCTGTTTTTT
14	.	TRBV6-5	TRBJ1-2	TRBD1	CASSEPGTGDGYTF	TGTGCCAGCAGTGAGCCCGGGACAGGGGATGGCTACACCTTC
18	.	TRBV7-9	TRBJ2-3	TRBD2	CASSFSLGTSGSTDTQYF	TGTGCCAGCAGCTTCTCATTGGGGACTAGCGGGAGCACAGATACGCAGTATTTT
15	.	TRBV6-5	TRBJ2-7	TRBD1	CASSLPGQGVYEQYF	TGTGCCAGCAGTTTACCGGGACAGGGGGTCTACGAGCAGTACTTC
13	.	TRBV30	TRBJ2-6	.	CAWTSSGANVLTF	TGTGCCTGGACCAGCTCTGGGGCCAACGTCCTGACTTTC
15	.	TRBV6-6	TRBJ1-5	TRBD1	CASREGQGIYQPQHF	TGTGCCAGCAGAGAAGGACAGGGGATCTATCAGCCCCAGCATTTT
14	.	TRBV11-2	TRBJ2-7	.	CASSLDGRIYEQYF	TGTGCCAGCAGCTTAGACGGCAGGATCTACGAGCAGTACTTC
15	once	TRBV6-1	TRBJ2-7	TRBD1	CASSTTGTGYSEQYF	TGTGCCAGCAGTACAACCGGGACAGGGTACTCCGAGCAGTACTTC
15	.	TRBV13	TRBJ2-2	.	CASSLGRDRSGELFF	TGTGCCAGCAGCTTAGGCAGGGACCGCTCCGGGGAGCTGTTTTTT
16	.	TRBV7-2	TRBJ1-4	.	CASSALGLGPNEKLFF	TGTGCCAGCAGCGCCTTGGGTTTGGGGCCTAATGAAAAACTGTTTTTT
14	.	TRBV9	TRBJ1-2	TRBD1	CASSPRQGYYGYTF	TGTGCCAGCAGCCCCCGACAGGGCTACTATGGCTACACCTTC